This TCR beta chain stems from a study of blood T cell repertoires in COVID-19. Study context: Material from acute and convalescent COVID-19 was sourced from the United States, Italy and Spain. PBMCs, B-cell-depleted T cells, or T cells provided the cDNA or gDNA that made up the material.

This CDR3 contains 15 residues. Looked up from germline, CDR1 is MNHEY and CDR2 is SMNVEV (reference sequence). The trim removed 2 bases at V and 5 bases at J, leaving 7 bases unmatched. Per the original data handling: It was from reference gene primer amplification that nucleated cell counts were estimated. Sequencing was performed with immunoSEQ multiplex PCR; in TCRdb, only in-frame clones are kept and a portion is missing. V, J and clone size reflect that table, while D and trimming were determined from the DNA. The profile covers a few hundred thousand clones, with around four fifths appearing a single time and about 5% taken by the ten largest.

Material: peripheral blood. The rearrangement links TRBV27 to TRBJ2-5; 8 bases are a match to TRBD1. The clonotype was recovered from a man aged 60-69 years who had recovered from COVID-19. This CDR3 is CASSLRQGRRETQYF. In nucleotides, the CDR3 is TGTGCCAGCAGTTTACGACAGGGGCGGCGTGAGACCCAGTACTTC.